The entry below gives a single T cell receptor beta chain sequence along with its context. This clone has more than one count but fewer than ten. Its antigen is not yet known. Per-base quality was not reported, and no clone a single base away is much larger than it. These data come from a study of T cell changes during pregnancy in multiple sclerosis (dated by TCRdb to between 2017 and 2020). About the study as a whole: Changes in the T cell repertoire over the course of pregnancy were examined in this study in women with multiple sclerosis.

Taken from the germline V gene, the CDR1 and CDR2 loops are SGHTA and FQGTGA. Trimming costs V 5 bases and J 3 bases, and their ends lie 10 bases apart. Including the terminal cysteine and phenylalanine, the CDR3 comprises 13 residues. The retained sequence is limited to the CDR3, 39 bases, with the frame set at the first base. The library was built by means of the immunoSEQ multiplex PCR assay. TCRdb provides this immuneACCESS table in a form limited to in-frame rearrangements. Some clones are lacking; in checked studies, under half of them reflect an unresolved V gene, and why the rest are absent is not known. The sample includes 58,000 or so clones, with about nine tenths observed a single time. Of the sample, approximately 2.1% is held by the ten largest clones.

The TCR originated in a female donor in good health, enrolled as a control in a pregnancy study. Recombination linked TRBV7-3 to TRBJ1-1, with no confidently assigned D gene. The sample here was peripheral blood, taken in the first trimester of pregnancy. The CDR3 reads CASSRIGDTEAFF. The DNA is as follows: TGTGCCAGCAGCCGTATCGGTGACACTGAAGCTTTCTTT.